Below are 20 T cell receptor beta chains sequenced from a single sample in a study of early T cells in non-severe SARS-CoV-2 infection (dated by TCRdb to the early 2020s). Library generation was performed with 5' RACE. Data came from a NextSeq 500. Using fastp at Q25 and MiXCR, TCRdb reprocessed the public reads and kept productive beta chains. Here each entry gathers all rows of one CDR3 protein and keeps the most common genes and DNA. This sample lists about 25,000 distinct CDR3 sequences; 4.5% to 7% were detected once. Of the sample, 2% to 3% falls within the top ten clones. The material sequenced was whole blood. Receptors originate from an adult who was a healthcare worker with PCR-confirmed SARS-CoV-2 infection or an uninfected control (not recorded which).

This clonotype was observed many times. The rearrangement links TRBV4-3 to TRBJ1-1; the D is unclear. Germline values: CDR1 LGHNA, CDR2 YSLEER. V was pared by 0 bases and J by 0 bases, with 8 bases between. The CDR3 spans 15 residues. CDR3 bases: TGCGCCAGCAGCCAAGAGGGGTACATGAACACTGAAGCTTTCTTT. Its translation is CASSQEGYMNTEAFF.

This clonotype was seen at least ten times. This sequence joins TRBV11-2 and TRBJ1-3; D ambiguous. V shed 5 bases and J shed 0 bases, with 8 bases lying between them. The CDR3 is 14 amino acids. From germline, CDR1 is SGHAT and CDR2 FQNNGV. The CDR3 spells CASSVGFSGNTIYF. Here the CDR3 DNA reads TGTGCCAGCAGCGTGGGGTTCTCTGGAAACACCATATATTTT.

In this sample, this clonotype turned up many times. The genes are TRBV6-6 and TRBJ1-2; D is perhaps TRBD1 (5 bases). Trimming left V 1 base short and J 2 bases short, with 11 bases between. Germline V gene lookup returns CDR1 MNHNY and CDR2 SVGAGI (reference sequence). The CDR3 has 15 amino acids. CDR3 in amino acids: CASSYLQEPNYGYTF. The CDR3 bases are TGTGCCAGCAGTTACTTACAGGAACCGAACTATGGCTACACCTTC.

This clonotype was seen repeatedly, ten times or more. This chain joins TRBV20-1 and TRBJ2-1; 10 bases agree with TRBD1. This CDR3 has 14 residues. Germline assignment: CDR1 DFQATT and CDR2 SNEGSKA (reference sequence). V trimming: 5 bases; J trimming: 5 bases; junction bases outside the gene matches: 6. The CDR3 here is CSALGQGGHNEQFF. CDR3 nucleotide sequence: TGCAGTGCTTTAGGACAGGGGGGACACAATGAGCAGTTCTTC.

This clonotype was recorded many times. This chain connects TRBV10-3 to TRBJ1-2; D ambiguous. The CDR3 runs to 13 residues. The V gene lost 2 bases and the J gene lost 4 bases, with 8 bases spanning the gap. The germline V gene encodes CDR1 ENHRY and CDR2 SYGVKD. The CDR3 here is CAISETVGYGYTF. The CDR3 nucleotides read TGTGCCATCAGTGAGACAGTTGGCTATGGCTACACCTTC.

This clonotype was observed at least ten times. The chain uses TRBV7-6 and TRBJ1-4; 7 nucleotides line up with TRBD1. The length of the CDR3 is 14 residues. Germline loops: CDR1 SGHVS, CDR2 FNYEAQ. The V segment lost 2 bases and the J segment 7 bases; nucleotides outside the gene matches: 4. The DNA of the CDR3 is TGTGCCAGCAGCTTATTCCAGGGGGGTGAAAAACTGTTTTTT. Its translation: CASSLFQGGEKLFF.

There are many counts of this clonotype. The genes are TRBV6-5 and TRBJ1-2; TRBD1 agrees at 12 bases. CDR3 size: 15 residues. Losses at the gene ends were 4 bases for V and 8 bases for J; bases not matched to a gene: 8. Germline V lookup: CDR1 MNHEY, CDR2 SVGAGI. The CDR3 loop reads CASSFAGQGARGYTF. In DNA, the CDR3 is TGTGCCAGCAGTTTCGCGGGACAGGGGGCGCGAGGCTACACCTTC.

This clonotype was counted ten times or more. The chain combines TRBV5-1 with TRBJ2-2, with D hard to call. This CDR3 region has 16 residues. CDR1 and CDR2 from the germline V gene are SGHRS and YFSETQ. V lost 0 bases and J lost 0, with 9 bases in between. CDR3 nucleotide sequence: TGCGCCAGCAGCTTGGGCGTCCTCGCGAACACCGGGGAGCTGTTTTTT. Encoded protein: CASSLGVLANTGELFF.

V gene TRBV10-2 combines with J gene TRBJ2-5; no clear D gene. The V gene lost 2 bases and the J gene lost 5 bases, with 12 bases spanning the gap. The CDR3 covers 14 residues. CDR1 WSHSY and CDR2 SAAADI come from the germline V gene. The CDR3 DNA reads TGCGCCAGCAGTGAGGGCCCACCTAGGGAGACCCAGTACTTC. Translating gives CASSEGPPRETQYF.

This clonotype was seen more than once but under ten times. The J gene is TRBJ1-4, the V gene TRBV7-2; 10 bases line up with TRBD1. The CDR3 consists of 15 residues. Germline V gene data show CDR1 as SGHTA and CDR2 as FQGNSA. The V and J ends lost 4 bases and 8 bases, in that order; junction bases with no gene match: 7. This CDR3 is CASSSDRGRGEKLFF. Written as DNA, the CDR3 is TGTGCCAGCAGCTCCGACAGGGGGCGAGGCGAAAAACTGTTTTTT.

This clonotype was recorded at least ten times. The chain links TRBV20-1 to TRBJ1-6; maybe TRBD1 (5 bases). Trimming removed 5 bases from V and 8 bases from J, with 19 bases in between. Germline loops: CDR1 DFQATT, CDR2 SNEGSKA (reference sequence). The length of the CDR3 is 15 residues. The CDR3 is CSAVRRGGADSPLHF. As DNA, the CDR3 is TGCAGTGCTGTAAGACGGGGGGGAGCAGATTCACCCCTCCACTTT.

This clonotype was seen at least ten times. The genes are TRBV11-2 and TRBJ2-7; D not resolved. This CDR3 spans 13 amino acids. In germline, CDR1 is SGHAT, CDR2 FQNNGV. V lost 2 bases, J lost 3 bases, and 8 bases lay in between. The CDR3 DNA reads TGTGCCAGCAGCTTAAGGTTCGGCTACGAGCAGTACTTC. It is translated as CASSLRFGYEQYF. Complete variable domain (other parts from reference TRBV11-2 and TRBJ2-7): EAGVAQSPRYKIIEKRQSVAFWCNPISGHATLYWYQQILGQGPKLLIQFQNNGVVDDSQLPKDRFSAERLKGVDSTLKIQPAKLEDSAVYLCASSLRFGYEQYFGPGTRLTVT.

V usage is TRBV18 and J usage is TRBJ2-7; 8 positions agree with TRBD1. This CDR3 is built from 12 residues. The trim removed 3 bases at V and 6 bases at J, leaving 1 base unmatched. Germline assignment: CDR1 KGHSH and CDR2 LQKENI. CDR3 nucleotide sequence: TGTGCCAGCTCACCGGACAGGGCCGAGCAGTACTTC. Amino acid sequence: CASSPDRAEQYF.

CDR3 loop: CASSPRSSGEKLFF. CDR3 in DNA: TGTGCCAGCAGCCCGCGCAGTTCGGGGGAAAAACTGTTTTTT. The chain couples TRBV11-2 to TRBJ1-4; D remains ambiguous. This CDR3 is 14 amino acids long. Trimming shortened V by 5 bases and J by 8 bases, and 15 bases separated the two germline ends. CDR1 and CDR2 from the germline V gene are SGHAT and FQNNGV.

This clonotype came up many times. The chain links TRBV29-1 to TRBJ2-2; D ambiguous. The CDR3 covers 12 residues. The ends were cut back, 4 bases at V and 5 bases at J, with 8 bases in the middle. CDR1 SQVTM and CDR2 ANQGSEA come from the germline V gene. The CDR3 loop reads CSVGGWTGELFF. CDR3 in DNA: TGCAGCGTTGGAGGTTGGACCGGGGAGCTGTTTTTT.

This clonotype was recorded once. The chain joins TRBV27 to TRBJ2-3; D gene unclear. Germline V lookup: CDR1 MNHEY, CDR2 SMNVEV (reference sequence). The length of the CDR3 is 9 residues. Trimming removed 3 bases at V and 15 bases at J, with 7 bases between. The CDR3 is CASSFISYF. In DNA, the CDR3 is TGTGCCAGCAGTTTTATCTCCTATTTT.

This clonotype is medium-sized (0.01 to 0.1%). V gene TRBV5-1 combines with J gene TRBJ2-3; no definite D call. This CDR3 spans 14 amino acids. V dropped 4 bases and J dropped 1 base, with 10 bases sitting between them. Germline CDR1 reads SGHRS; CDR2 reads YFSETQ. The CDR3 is CASSTRPGTDTQYF. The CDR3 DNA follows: TGCGCCAGCAGCACACGCCCGGGCACAGATACGCAGTATTTT.

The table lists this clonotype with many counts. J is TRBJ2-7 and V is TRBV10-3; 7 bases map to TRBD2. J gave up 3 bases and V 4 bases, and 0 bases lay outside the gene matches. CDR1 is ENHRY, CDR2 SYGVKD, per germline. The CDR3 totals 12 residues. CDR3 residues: CAISGTSYEQYF. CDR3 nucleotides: TGTGCCATCAGTGGGACTAGCTACGAGCAGTACTTC.

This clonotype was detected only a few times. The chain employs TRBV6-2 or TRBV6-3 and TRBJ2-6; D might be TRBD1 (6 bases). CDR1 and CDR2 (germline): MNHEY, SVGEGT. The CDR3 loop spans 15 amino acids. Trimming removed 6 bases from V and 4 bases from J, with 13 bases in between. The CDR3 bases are TGTGCCAGCAGCCAACAGGGCTCAGGGGCCAACGTCCTGACTTTC. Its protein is CASSQQGSGANVLTF.

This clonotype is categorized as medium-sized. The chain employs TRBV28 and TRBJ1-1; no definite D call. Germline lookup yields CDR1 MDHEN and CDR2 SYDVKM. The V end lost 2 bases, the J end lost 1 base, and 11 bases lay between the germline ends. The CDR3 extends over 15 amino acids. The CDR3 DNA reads TGTGCCAGCAGTTTAAACCCCCCCCAGAACACTGAAGCTTTCTTT. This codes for CASSLNPPQNTEAFF.